This TCR beta chain was recovered during a study of T cell clonality in common variable immunodeficiency. General study results and limits: Compared with controls, CVID subjects had fewer shared TCRbeta clones. The cause of increased CVID clonality remains unclear without subpopulation sequencing.

Some clones are missing from TCRdb's copy, which holds only in-frame ones; the method was immunoSEQ multiplex PCR. Observed in the sample are approximately 50,000 clones, none of them singletons. CDR1 is SGHRS and CDR2 is YFSETQ in the germline V gene. This CDR3 contains 16 residues. V lost 4 bases to trimming and J lost 1 base, with 14 bases between them. This clone was picked up many times. Its antigen is not known. Coverage ceases 3 residues before the CDR3 finishes, and the germline J gene fills in the end. The chain is built from TRBV5-1 and TRBJ2-2; TRBD2 might be the D (5 bases). This clonotype originated in a person aged 18 to 75 in good health. The material sequenced was peripheral blood mononuclear cells. CDR3 bases read: TGCGCCAGCAGCAGGGAGCAGCGGAGGAACACCGGGGAG. This translates into CASSREQRRNTGE. The full CDR3 sequence reads CASSREQRRNTGELFF.